This T cell receptor (beta chain) is drawn from a study of shared clonotypes between healthy human individuals. Study-level results: Limited genetic and exposure-history diversity came from having few donors. Clonotypes that were shared across a handful of donors made up around 4.6% of naive CD4 clonotypes. Though the depth was large, rarefaction showed that sorted-subset sequencing was incomplete.

Trimming took off 6 bases at V and 12 bases at J, with 12 bases between the two ends. This CDR3 region has 11 residues. Germline assignment: CDR1 LNHDA and CDR2 SQIVND (reference sequence). Some clones are missing from TCRdb's copy, which holds only in-frame ones; the method was immunoSEQ multiplex PCR. The data contain about 2.3 million clones, 80% to 95% of them singletons. Concerning this clone itself: What it recognizes is unknown.

This sequence joins TRBV19 and TRBJ1-5; tentatively, D is TRBD1 (6 bases). This TCR was recovered from a man younger than 35 in good health. Some clones in this sample may be carry-over from other donors' samples. The specimen sequenced was naive CD4+ T cells from PBMCs. Indicated subset: CD45RA+ positively selected. The DNA of the CDR3 is TGTGCCAGTAGCTGGGGGCTCTACCAGCATTTT. This encodes CASSWGLYQHF.